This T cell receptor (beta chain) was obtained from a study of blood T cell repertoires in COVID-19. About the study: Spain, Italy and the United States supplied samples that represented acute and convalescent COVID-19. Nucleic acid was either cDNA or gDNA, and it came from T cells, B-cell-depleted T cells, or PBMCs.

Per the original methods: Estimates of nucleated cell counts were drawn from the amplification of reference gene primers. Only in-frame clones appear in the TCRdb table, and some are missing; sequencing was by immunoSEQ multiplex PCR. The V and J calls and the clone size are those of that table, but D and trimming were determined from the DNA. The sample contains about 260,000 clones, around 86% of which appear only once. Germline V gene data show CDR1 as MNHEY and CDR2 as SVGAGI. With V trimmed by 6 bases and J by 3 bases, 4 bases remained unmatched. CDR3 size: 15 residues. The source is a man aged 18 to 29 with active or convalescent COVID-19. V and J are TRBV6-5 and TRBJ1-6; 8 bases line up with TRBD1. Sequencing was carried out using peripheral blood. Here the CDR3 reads CASRDREYYNSPLHF. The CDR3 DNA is TGTGCCAGCAGGGACAGGGAATACTATAATTCACCCCTCCACTTT.